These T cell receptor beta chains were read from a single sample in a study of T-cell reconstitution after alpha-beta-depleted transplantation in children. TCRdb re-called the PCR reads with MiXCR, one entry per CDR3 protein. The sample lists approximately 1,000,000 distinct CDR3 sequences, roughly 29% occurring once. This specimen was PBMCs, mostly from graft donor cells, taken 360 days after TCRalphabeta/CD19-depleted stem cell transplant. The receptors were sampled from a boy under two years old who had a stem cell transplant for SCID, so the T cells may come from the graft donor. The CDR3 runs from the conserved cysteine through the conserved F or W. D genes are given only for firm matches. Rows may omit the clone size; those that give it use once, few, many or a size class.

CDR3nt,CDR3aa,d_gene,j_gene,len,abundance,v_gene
TGCAGTGCTGTGCGGGCAGGGGGAACCTACGAGCAGTACTTC,CSAVRAGGTYEQYF,TRBD1,TRBJ2-7,14,-,TRBV20-1
TGTGCCAGCAGCATCGACCCCTTACCACGCATGAACACTGAAGCTTTCTTT,CASSIDPLPRMNTEAFF,-,TRBJ1-1,17,-,TRBV9
TGCAGCGTTTCCGGGACTCGCAACGGTAAACAGTTTTTT,CSVSGTRNGKQFF,-,TRBJ1-4,13,once,TRBV29-1
TGCGCCAGCAGCCGGGGGACAGGGGCGGCAGATACGCAGTATTTT,CASSRGTGAADTQYF,TRBD1,TRBJ2-3,15,-,TRBV4-1
TGCAGTGCTAGGGCCTCTAACACCGGGGAGCTGTTTTTT,CSARASNTGELFF,-,TRBJ2-2,13,-,TRBV20-1
TGTGCCAGTAGTACGTTGGCGAGGGAGGACACAGATACGCAGTATTTT,CASSTLAREDTDTQYF,-,TRBJ2-3,16,-,TRBV19
TGTGCCTGGAGTCCCCTAGGGGGGGGCCCCAGCACAGATACGCAGTATTTT,CAWSPLGGGPSTDTQYF,-,TRBJ2-3,17,-,TRBV30
TGTGCCAGCAGTTCGGGACAGCCTAATGAAAAACTGTTTTTT,CASSSGQPNEKLFF,TRBD1,TRBJ1-4,14,few,TRBV5-1
TGTGCCAGCAGTGAAGGGGCCAGGGGGCTTGGTGAGCAGTTCTTC,CASSEGARGLGEQFF,TRBD1,TRBJ2-1,15,-,TRBV2
TGCAGTGCTAGAGATCCCCGACGGGGGGGTGCCTACAATGAGCAGTTCTTC,CSARDPRRGGAYNEQFF,TRBD2,TRBJ2-1,17,few,TRBV20-1
TGTGCCAGCAGTTTCATCAGGGCCGAGCAGTTCTTC,CASSFIRAEQFF,-,TRBJ2-1,12,-,TRBV12-3/TRBV12-4